This TCR beta chain was found in a study of Ad26.COV2.S vaccination and SARS-CoV-2 variants. Findings of the study overall: Participants in the vaccine arm had higher spike-specific TCR breadth; placebo recipients had lower. In vaccinated individuals, spike-specific CD8+ and CD4+ T cell responses reportedly displayed substantial breadth. The analyses of TCR breadth and depth may have understated the size of total T cell responses.

Treatment of the sample: about 20 received Ad26.COV2.S at low or high dose, single or two shots; about 5 received placebo; per-sample allocation not given. Samples came from day 63 after the first vaccine or placebo injection. A remark on this clone: The target antigen is unknown.

Libraries were prepared by immunoSEQ multiplex PCR; TCRdb keeps only in-frame clonotypes and omits some of them. The repertoire holds about 350,000 clones, with about 88% as singletons. This sequence originates from a person aged 18-65 years who received the Ad26.COV2.S COVID-19 vaccine or a placebo. This specimen was peripheral blood, taken in a trial of Ad26.COV2.S vaccine versus placebo.

In DNA form, the CDR3 reads TGTGCCAGTAACGCTTGGGCAGATCCCTCTAGCACAGATACGCAGTATTTT. Translated: CASNAWADPSSTDTQYF. V is TRBV19 and J is TRBJ2-3; no definite D call. The CDR3 consists of 17 residues. V gave up 7 bases and J gave up 0 bases, with 20 bases separating them. Germline lookup yields CDR1 LNHDA and CDR2 SQIVND (reference sequence).